These 17 T cell receptor beta chains were sequenced from one sample in a study of T cells in localized non-small cell lung cancer. Generated by immunoSEQ multiplex PCR, the TCRdb table keeps only in-frame clones and is missing some. This sample carries roughly 4,900 clones, 30% to 40% of them seen once, and the ten largest clones take 6.5% to 9%. Sequenced material: lung tumor tissue, taken before any cancer treatment. These receptors all come from an older female donor with stage I lung adenocarcinoma.

CDR3 nucleotide sequence: TGCAGCGTTGACCTCCCGGACAGGGAGTATGGCTACACCTTC. Protein product: CSVDLPDREYGYTF. This chain uses TRBV29-1 with TRBJ1-2; 8 nucleotides match TRBD1. The CDR3 length is 14 residues. With V trimmed by 3 bases and J by 5 bases, 8 bases remained unmatched. Germline V lookup: CDR1 SQVTM, CDR2 ANQGSEA.

This sequence joins TRBV29-1 and TRBJ2-7; D gene unclear. Trimming took 6 bases from V and 0 from J, leaving 12 bases between them. This CDR3 region has 13 residues. Germline CDR1 reads SQVTM; CDR2 reads ANQGSEA. The CDR3 loop reads CSVEEWNSYEQYF. For the CDR3, the DNA is TGCAGCGTCGAGGAATGGAACTCCTACGAGCAGTACTTC.

This clone counts as medium-sized (0.01 to 0.1%). This chain links TRBV11-3 with TRBJ2-5; possibly TRBD1 for D (6 bases). This CDR3 comprises 14 residues. The germline gives CDR1 SGHNT, CDR2 YENEEA. V lost 3 bases and J 5 bases, leaving 13 bases between the germline ends. CDR3 nucleotides: TGTGCCAGCAGCTTGGACAGCCTGGGCGAGACCCAGTACTTC. Encoded protein: CASSLDSLGETQYF.

The V call is TRBV5-8, the J call TRBJ1-1; D remains unclear. Germline assignment: CDR1 SGHTS and CDR2 YDEGEE. Trimming pared 2 bases from V and 1 base from J, leaving 6 bases between. The CDR3 has 13 amino acids. This CDR3 is CASSLEGNTEAFF. CDR3 sequence (DNA): TGTGCCAGCAGCTTAGAGGGGAACACTGAAGCTTTCTTT.

Of note for this clone: At one end the junction does not follow the germline gene, possibly because of a read error. This rearrangement joins TRBV7-6 to TRBJ2-5; D perhaps matches TRBD1 (6 bases). The CDR3 sequence is 14 residues long. In germline, CDR1 is SGHVS, CDR2 FNYEAQ. In DNA form, the CDR3 reads TGTGCTAGCAGCTTAAGCCACAGGGCTGAGACCCAGTACTTC. It yields the protein CASSLSHRAETQYF.

The genes are TRBV6-8 and TRBJ2-3, with D maybe TRBD2 (7 bases). V was shortened by 7 bases and J by 5 bases, with 16 bases between the two germline ends. The germline gives CDR1 MNHGY, CDR2 SAAAGT. This CDR3 region has 14 residues. The CDR3 bases are TGTGCCAGCATCGGGGGGCGCGAAGTAGATACGCAGTATTTT. This codes for CASIGGREVDTQYF.

This clone appeared once. The J gene is TRBJ2-7, the V gene TRBV19, with 8 bases aligning to TRBD1. This CDR3 contains 14 residues. Losses at the gene ends were 3 bases for V and 3 bases for J; bases not matched to a gene: 4. From germline, CDR1 is LNHDA and CDR2 SQIVND (reference sequence). The CDR3 region is CASSITGGIYEQYF. The CDR3 DNA follows: TGTGCCAGTAGTATCACAGGGGGAATCTACGAGCAGTACTTC.

In its sample, this clone is medium-sized. V is TRBV6-8 and J is TRBJ1-2; 10 nucleotides align to TRBD1. From germline, CDR1 is MNHGY and CDR2 SAAAGT. This CDR3 is 14 amino acids long. The V gene end was trimmed by 6 bases and the J gene end by 2 bases; junction bases not matched to a gene: 3. The CDR3 sequence: CASRWTGGNYGYTF. CDR3 sequence (DNA): TGTGCCAGCAGGTGGACAGGGGGAAACTATGGCTACACCTTC.

The CDR3 DNA sequence: TGTGCCAGCAGCCCAAGGGGGGGGGCGGAGACCCAGTACTTC. This gives the protein CASSPRGGAETQYF. The genes are TRBV9 and TRBJ2-5; weak D call: TRBD2 (7 bases). CDR3 length equals 14 residues. CDR1 SGDLS and CDR2 YYNGEE come from the germline V gene. Trimming stripped 4 bases from V and 5 bases from J, with 15 bases between.

The chain has TRBV5-1 and TRBJ1-1; the D gene is possibly TRBD1 (5 bases). Germline CDR1 is SGHRS and CDR2 is YFSETQ. The CDR3 is 14 residues long. V was shortened by 3 bases and J by 0 bases, with 9 bases between the two germline ends. CDR3 nucleotides: TGCGCCAGCAGCTACGGACATATGAACACTGAAGCTTTCTTT. Encoded protein: CASSYGHMNTEAFF.

By proportion, this clone is medium-sized. The V call is TRBV10-2, the J call TRBJ1-5, with D unclear. The CDR3 is 15 amino acids. Germline assignment: CDR1 WSHSY and CDR2 SAAADI. Trimming cost V 2 bases and J 0 bases, with 8 bases left between them. CDR3 residues: CASSEISHSNQPQHF. Here the CDR3 DNA reads TGCGCCAGCAGTGAGATCAGTCATAGCAATCAGCCCCAGCATTTT.

This sequence joins TRBV19 and TRBJ2-5, with 12 positions matching TRBD1. Trimming cost V 10 bases and J 0 bases; bases outside gene matches: 6. From germline, CDR1 is LNHDA and CDR2 SQIVND (reference sequence). The CDR3 spans 15 residues. CDR3 nucleotides: TGTGCCACCGGGACAGGGGGCGCGTACCAAGAGACCCAGTACTTC. It yields the protein CATGTGGAYQETQYF.

This clone qualifies as medium-sized (0.01 to 0.1%). This chain links TRBV9 with TRBJ2-3; unclear D gene. This CDR3 is 13 amino acids long. Trimming stripped 4 bases from V and 5 bases from J, with 11 bases between. The germline V gene encodes CDR1 SGDLS and CDR2 YYNGEE. The CDR3 DNA reads TGTGCCAGCAGCCCACCCCTTGGAGATACGCAGTATTTT. Translation gives CASSPPLGDTQYF.

This clone was detected a few times. This chain joins TRBV9 and TRBJ1-2; possibly TRBD1 for D (6 bases). This CDR3 spans 13 amino acids. From germline, CDR1 is SGDLS and CDR2 YYNGEE. Trimming shortened V by 5 bases and J by 8 bases, and 16 bases separated the two germline ends. DNA of the CDR3: TGTGCCAGCAGTGAAGGACAGCGTTTGGGCTACACCTTC. Residues: CASSEGQRLGYTF.

The chain recombines TRBV6-1 with TRBJ1-2; D not certain. The germline V and J ends were trimmed by 1 base and 5 bases, with 14 bases remaining between them. Germline V CDR1 and CDR2: MNHNS, SASEGT. This CDR3 comprises 15 residues. The CDR3 DNA is TGTGCCAGCAGTGAAGGACCGAGAAAATTATATGGCTACACCTTC. As protein: CASSEGPRKLYGYTF.

This clone was found once. The chain carries TRBV5-1 and TRBJ1-2, with 10 bases identical to TRBD1. From germline, CDR1 is SGHRS and CDR2 YFSETQ. The CDR3 totals 15 residues. V lost 3 bases to trimming and J lost 4 bases; unmatched junction nucleotides: 6. The CDR3 loop reads CASSSSGTGAYGYTF. In nucleotides, the CDR3 is TGCGCCAGCAGCTCCTCCGGGACAGGGGCCTATGGCTACACCTTC.

The CDR3 DNA reads TGCAGCGTTGAAGGATTACGCTATGGCTACACCTTC. It specifies CSVEGLRYGYTF. This sequence joins TRBV29-1 and TRBJ1-2, with D hard to call. This CDR3 spans 12 amino acids. The germline V gene encodes CDR1 SQVTM and CDR2 ANQGSEA. The V and J ends lost 1 base and 4 bases respectively, with 7 bases between them. The full variable domain, completed using reference TRBV29-1 and TRBJ1-2, is SAVISQKPSRDICQRGTSLTIQCQVDSQVTMMFWYRQQPGQSLTLIATANQGSEATYESGFVIDKFPISRPNLTFSTLTVSNMSPEDSSIYLCSVEGLRYGYTFGSGTRLTVV.